What follows is one T cell receptor beta chain and its context. Trimming removed 3 bases at V and 4 bases at J, with 10 bases between. The V gene's germline CDR1 is ENHRY and CDR2 SYGVKD. The CDR3 covers 14 residues. Self-reported history from a screening survey and questionnaire set each donor's cohort. These data originate in a study of blood T cell repertoires in COVID-19. Assay used: immunoSEQ multiplex PCR; TCRdb lists only in-frame clones, some missing. Of 160,000 or so clones listed, around 85% are singletons. The chain combines TRBV10-3 with TRBJ1-3; D gene uncertain. The clonotype was recovered from a woman aged 40 to 50 with acute COVID-19. The source material was PBMCs or T cells enriched from blood (not recorded which). DNA of the CDR3: TGTGCCATCAGTGATAGTAATTCCGGAAACACCATATATTTT. This gives the protein CAISDSNSGNTIYF.